One sample yielded the 22 T cell receptor beta chains listed below, sequenced in a study of T cells in Graves' hyperthyroidism and ophthalmopathy (dated by TCRdb to about 2019). The library was made by multiplex PCR. The listed sequencing device is Illumina HiSeq 2000. Amplification of TCR beta CDR3 regions was carried out from RNA transcripts. A first-round RT-PCR of the TCR CDR3 used the HTBI primer set with the Qiagen OneStep RT-PCR kit. TCRdb reprocessing: public reads trimmed at Q25 with fastp, clones called with MiXCR, in-frame beta chains kept. Rows are unified per CDR3 protein, each entry keeping the most common DNA and genes. The sample yields 600,000 to 900,000 distinct CDR3 sequences; about a sixth were counted once. Clones ranked in the top ten supply under 10% of the sample. Sequencing was performed on blood. The receptor source for this set is a man between 18 and 29 years old with Graves' hyperthyroidism.

There are a few counts of this clonotype. This CDR3 is CASSAGQPKGYTF. In nucleotides, the CDR3 is TGTGCCAGTAGTGCGGGACAGCCCAAAGGCTACACCTTC. V is TRBV19 and J is TRBJ1-2; 7 bases agree with TRBD1. Per germline, CDR1 LNHDA and CDR2 SQIVND (reference sequence). CDR3 length equals 13 residues. V shed 5 bases, J shed 8 bases, and the junction held 8 bases outside the gene matches.

This clonotype was found many times. The chain links TRBV6-1 to TRBJ2-3, with no clear D. The germline gives CDR1 MNHNS, CDR2 SASEGT. V was cut by 5 bases and J by 2 bases, with 8 bases left in between. This CDR3 has 13 residues. In DNA, the CDR3 is TGTGCCAGCAGTCGGGTTCCCACAGATACGCAGTATTTT. It translates to CASSRVPTDTQYF.

This clonotype was counted at least ten times. The chain couples TRBV7-2 to TRBJ2-7, with 8 nucleotides matching TRBD2. The CDR3 consists of 15 residues. Trimming took 5 bases from V and 4 from J; bases not matched to a gene: 10. Germline V gene data show CDR1 as SGHTA and CDR2 as FQGNSA. This CDR3 reads CASSLVAGIGYEQYF. For the CDR3, the DNA is TGTGCCAGCAGCCTAGTAGCGGGAATTGGTTACGAGCAGTACTTC.

This clonotype was seen more than once but under ten times. The rearrangement links TRBV9 to TRBJ2-1; no definite D call. The CDR3 is made up of 15 amino acids. The germline gives CDR1 SGDLS, CDR2 YYNGEE. The ends were cut back, 2 bases at V and 9 bases at J, with 18 bases in the middle. The CDR3 loop is CASSVDRRAPSEQFF. In DNA, the CDR3 is TGTGCCAGCAGCGTTGACCGGCGCGCCCCCAGTGAGCAGTTCTTC.

The rearrangement uses TRBV4-1 and TRBJ2-1; D is perhaps TRBD1 or TRBD2 (5 bases each). The V end lost 1 base, the J end lost 6 bases, and 16 bases lay between the germline ends. Germline loops: CDR1 MGHRA, CDR2 YSYEKL. This CDR3 has 16 amino acids. Here the CDR3 reads CASSQGPGPTSNEQFF. The CDR3 bases are TGCGCCAGCAGCCAAGGACCGGGACCAACCTCCAATGAGCAGTTCTTC.

CDR3 amino acids: CASSQDWRGESTEAFF. The DNA for the CDR3 is TGTGCCAGCAGCCAAGATTGGAGGGGGGAGAGTACTGAAGCTTTCTTT. V is TRBV3-1 and J is TRBJ1-1; D might be TRBD1 (6 bases). Trimming removed 0 bases at V and 5 bases at J, with 16 bases between. The CDR3 has 16 amino acids. Germline V CDR1 and CDR2: LGHDT, YNNKEL (reference sequence).

This clonotype was detected ten times or more. The rearrangement uses TRBV20-1 and TRBJ2-1, with D uncertain. V lost 3 bases and J lost 2, with 20 bases in between. Germline V gene data show CDR1 as DFQATT and CDR2 as SNEGSKA (reference sequence). The CDR3 totals 17 residues. The CDR3 is CSASPTLTPFTYNEQFF. DNA of the CDR3: TGCAGTGCTAGCCCCACCCTCACCCCCTTCACCTACAATGAGCAGTTCTTC.

The V call is TRBV30, the J call TRBJ2-7; the match to TRBD2 covers 9 bases. Trimming cost V 3 bases and J 6 bases; bases outside gene matches: 6. Germline loops: CDR1 GTSNPN, CDR2 SVGIG (reference sequence). This CDR3 region has 13 residues. The CDR3 DNA reads TGTGCCTGGAGCGCCGGGACTAGCATCGAGCAGTACTTC. Its translation: CAWSAGTSIEQYF.

Many counts were recorded for this clonotype. This sequence joins TRBV3-1 and TRBJ2-1; a weak D match, TRBD2 (5 bases). Germline V gene data show CDR1 as LGHDT and CDR2 as YNNKEL (reference sequence). Trimming stripped 5 bases from V and 7 bases from J, with 15 bases between. The CDR3 has 14 residues. CDR3 sequence reads: CASSELGVRNEQFF. Written as DNA, the CDR3 is TGTGCCAGCAGCGAATTGGGAGTTAGGAATGAGCAGTTCTTC.

There are many counts of this clonotype. The CDR3 region is CASQPGYSSYEQYF. The CDR3 region has the DNA TGTGCCAGCCAACCAGGGTACAGCTCCTACGAGCAGTACTTC. This rearrangement joins TRBV11-2 to TRBJ2-7; TRBD1 is a possible D gene (5 bases). V dropped 8 bases and J dropped 0 bases, with 14 bases sitting between them. The CDR3 loop spans 14 amino acids. Per germline, CDR1 SGHAT and CDR2 FQNNGV.

Worth noting for this clonotype: A much larger clonotype is one base distant, so this may be a read error. The chain has TRBV2 and TRBJ1-4, with D possibly being TRBD1 (5 bases). CDR3 length: 15 residues. Trimming took 4 bases from V and 8 from J, leaving 17 bases between them. The germline CDR1 and CDR2 sequences are SNHLY and FYNNEI. CDR3: CASSGSGTADEKLFF. In nucleotides, the CDR3 is TGTGCCAGCAGTGGCTCCGGGACGGCAGACGAAAAACTGTTTTTT.

The genes are TRBV7-3 and TRBJ2-6; possible D gene TRBD2, 5 bases. The CDR3 consists of 12 residues. CDR1 is SGHTA, CDR2 FQGTGA, per germline. V was shortened by 6 bases and J by 10 bases, with 10 bases between the two germline ends. CDR3 amino acids: CASRRGRNVLTF. In DNA form, the CDR3 reads TGTGCCAGCAGAAGAGGGCGGAACGTCCTGACTTTC.

This clonotype has more than one count but fewer than ten. The CDR3 loop is CASSFGTVSSGANVLTF. CDR3 sequence (DNA): TGTGCCAGCAGCTTCGGGACGGTTAGCTCTGGGGCCAACGTCCTGACTTTC. The chain combines TRBV9 with TRBJ2-6, with D tentatively TRBD1 or TRBD2 (5 bases each). The V gene lost 4 bases and the J gene lost 0 bases, with 14 bases spanning the gap. Germline CDR1 and CDR2: SGDLS and YYNGEE. The CDR3 has 17 amino acids.

Ten or more counts support this clonotype. This chain uses TRBV6-2 or TRBV6-3 with TRBJ2-7; 7 bases align to TRBD2. The length of the CDR3 is 15 residues. The germline CDR1 and CDR2 sequences are MNHEY and SVGEGT. Losses at the gene ends were 2 bases for V and 0 bases for J; bases not matched to a gene: 4. CDR3 loop: CASSYEAGSSYEQYF. CDR3 in DNA: TGTGCCAGCAGTTACGAAGCGGGGAGCTCCTACGAGCAGTACTTC.

This clonotype appeared a few times. The rearrangement joins TRBV28 to TRBJ2-7; 8 nucleotides agree with TRBD1. This CDR3 has 15 residues. Germline V gene sequence: CDR1 MDHEN, CDR2 SYDVKM. V lost 6 bases and J lost 4; bases outside the gene matches: 11. CDR3 amino acids: CASSISDRDGYEQYF. The CDR3 nucleotides are TGTGCCAGCAGCATTTCGGACAGGGATGGTTACGAGCAGTACTTC.

This clonotype was observed at least ten times. This rearrangement joins TRBV20-1 to TRBJ2-1; D uncertain. The CDR3 covers 11 residues. Trimming shortened V by 6 bases and J by 2 bases, and 5 bases separated the two germline ends. Germline V gene sequence: CDR1 DFQATT, CDR2 SNEGSKA (reference sequence). In DNA form, the CDR3 reads TGCAGTGCCTCACCCTACAATGAGCAGTTCTTC. This gives the protein CSASPYNEQFF.

This clonotype was recorded many times. The chain combines TRBV3-2 with TRBJ2-7; the table's D call, TRBD2, was not checked against the DNA. TRBV3-2 is labeled a pseudogene. This CDR3 spans 15 amino acids. The CDR3 bases are TGTGCCAGCAGCCAACCCTGGACTTCCTCCTACGAGCAGTACTTC. Translated: CASSQPWTSSYEQYF.

This clonotype was seen only a few times. The CDR3 spells CASSLEPDIEAFF. In DNA form, the CDR3 reads TGTGCCAGCAGCTTAGAACCGGACATTGAAGCTTTCTTT. The chain joins TRBV7-9 to TRBJ1-1; the D gene is possibly TRBD1 (5 bases). Germline loops: CDR1 SEHNR, CDR2 FQNEAQ (reference sequence). The CDR3 covers 13 residues. V lost 1 base and J 7 bases, leaving 10 bases between the germline ends.

Of note for this clonotype: The CDR3 does not close with the conserved phenylalanine or tryptophan, likely indicating a read error. The chain couples TRBV4-1 to TRBJ1-1; TRBD1 matches 7 bases. The CDR3 is 16 amino acids. CDR1 and CDR2 from the germline V gene are MGHRA and YSYEKL. The ends lost 2 bases at V and 4 bases at J; junction bases unmatched: 10. The CDR3 here is CASSQRGGQAATEAFL. For the CDR3, the DNA is TGCGCCAGCAGCCAAAGGGGTGGACAGGCTGCCACTGAAGCTTTCCTT.

This clonotype was seen many times. Here the CDR3 reads CASSYEEADTQYF. The CDR3 DNA reads as TGTGCCAGCAGTTACGAAGAGGCAGATACGCAGTATTTT. The V and J genes are TRBV6-1 and TRBJ2-3; D is uncertain. Germline values: CDR1 MNHNS, CDR2 SASEGT. With 5 bases removed from V and 4 bases from J, the gap between germline ends came to 10 bases. CDR3 size: 13 residues.

This clonotype was found many times. The chain recombines TRBV7-2 with TRBJ2-5; no reliable D call. The CDR3 contains 11 residues. Germline V gene data show CDR1 as SGHTA and CDR2 as FQGNSA. V was clipped by 5 bases and J by 5 bases, with 6 bases between them. CDR3 in amino acids: CASSPLETQYF. Written as DNA, the CDR3 is TGTGCCAGCAGCCCCCTTGAGACCCAGTACTTC.

The chain is built from TRBV20-1 and TRBJ2-5; 8 nucleotides align to TRBD2. CDR1 is DFQATT and CDR2 is SNEGSKA in the germline V gene (reference sequence). The trim removed 1 base at V and 5 bases at J, leaving 6 bases unmatched. There are 14 residues in the CDR3. CDR3 sequence: CSARATGGDETQYF. DNA of the CDR3: TGCAGTGCTAGAGCTACGGGAGGGGATGAGACCCAGTACTTC.